This T cell receptor beta chain was recorded in a study of breast tumors, draining lymph nodes, adjacent tissues (dated by TCRdb to the mid-2010s). With respect to the entire study: TCR beta repertoires were compared across tumor, adjacent nontumor tissue and axillary lymph nodes obtained from breast cancer patients. In human breast cancer, the study set out to assess how tumor, surrounding tissue and draining lymph node repertoires relate to one another and whether T cells might be exchanged between them.

V loses 1 base of germline sequence and J loses 4 bases, and the interval between the two ends is 10 bases. CDR1 and CDR2 were assigned from the germline V gene as SQVTM and ANQGSEA. The CDR3 covers 14 residues, taking in both the cysteine and the phenylalanine. Only the CDR3 DNA stays, 42 bases, in frame from base 1. TCRdb lists the instrument as Illumina HiSeq 2000. Multiplex PCR amplification was used to build the TCR beta chain libraries. High-throughput sequencing was used to analyze the amplified TCR beta chain products. TCRdb reworked the public reads: Q25 trimming with fastp, MiXCR clone assembly, productive beta chains retained. Every distinct CDR3 protein forms one entry, paired with its most common genes and DNA. In all, the sample holds about 140,000 distinct CDR3 sequences, and about 31% of those were seen once. The top ten clonotypes cover approximately 2.2% of the sample. In regard to this clonotype: Its specific antigen is unknown. Base quality data are lacking; no much larger clone is found one base away.

Lymph node samples came from the axillary draining lymph nodes of breast cancer patients. General study outcomes and caveats: Tumor and nontumor tissue repertoires were found to be significantly more similar in luminal-like than in basal-like breast cancer. Tumor T-cell repertoires showed less diversity than lymph node repertoires and more diversity than nontumor tissue repertoires, and tumor T-cell repertoires showed preferential V and J gene usage. Rather than being directly demonstrated, the conclusion that tumor T cells originate in lymph nodes was presented as consistent with a hypothesis. The data were considered consistent with most tumor T cells being derived from the lymph node and subsequently expanding within tumor tissue.

This sequence was found in a female donor with breast cancer. Some clones in this sample may be carry-over from other donors' samples. The sequence is built from TRBV29-1 and TRBJ2-2, with the D segment identity uncertain. Sequencing was performed on axillary lymph node tissue. In nucleotide form, the sequence is TGCAGCGTTGAAGCCAGCCGTCTCACCGGGGAGCTGTTTTTT. Its protein is CSVEASRLTGELFF.